A selection of T cell receptor beta chains follows, all from one sample in a study of blood T cell repertoires in COVID-19. TCRdb keeps only in-frame clones here, not all; method: immunoSEQ multiplex PCR. The sample lists roughly 70,000 clones; about 90% were seen once. Sequencing was done on a sample of peripheral blood. The receptors originated from a woman aged 80 or older with active COVID-19. Both conserved end residues are trimmed from each CDR3.

>TRBV11-3|12|TRBJ2-5
ASSAGYGGGAQY
>TRBV28|12|TRBJ1-2
ASSLPSEGYGYT
>TRBV10-3|10|TRBJ1-1
AFGRGDTEAF
>TRBV28|12|TRBJ2-2
ASWSGGSTGELF
>TRBV7-9|14|TRBJ1-1
ASSSRGREGIPEAF
>TRBV19|12|TRBJ2-1
ASSMARVGGEQF
>TRBV11-2|14|TRBJ2-1
ASSPGEFLAGAEQF
>TRBV5-1|12|TRBJ2-1
ASSLGLQGGEQF
>TRBV6-5|13|TRBJ1-5
ASSYSKGRGQPQH
>TRBV4-3|14|TRBJ2-2
ASSFLGSANTGELF
>TRBV20-1|9|TRBJ2-7
SAPWPGEQY
>TRBV7-9|13|TRBJ2-1
ASSAGLAGYNEQF
>TRBV14|11|TRBJ2-7
ASRDRYSYEQY
>TRBV7-6|13|TRBJ2-7
ASSRAGTGFHEQY
>TRBV18|10|TRBJ1-1
ASLDARTEAF
>TRBV5-1|15|TRBJ2-2
ASSTSPGTSGTGELF
>TRBV28|18|TRBJ1-3
ASSLNPKSYLGHSRNTIY
>TRBV7-9|13|TRBJ2-7
ASSSQTGPPYEQY
>TRBV29-1|12|TRBJ1-2
SVHGGDGGAGYT
>TRBV7-9|12|TRBJ1-4
ALGGGDISEKLF
>TRBV4-2|13|TRBJ2-7
ASSQGASGRYEQY
>TRBV27|15|TRBJ1-6
ASSLITGTGGRAPLH
>TRBV4-3|13|TRBJ2-2
ASSQVQGYTGELF
>TRBV10-3|13|TRBJ2-3
AITPAGGLTDTQY
>TRBV7-3|12|TRBJ2-1
ASSPGLAYNEQF
>TRBV7-2|14|TRBJ2-1
ASSLARLAGVNEQF
>TRBV2|11|TRBJ1-2
ASSTGGNYGYT
>TRBV2|14|TRBJ1-3
ASMPFGANSGNTIY
>TRBV7-2|11|TRBJ2-7
ASSHPTGYEQY
>TRBV11-2|14|TRBJ2-7
ASSFPAGTGTYEQY
>TRBV10-3|13|TRBJ2-7
AISDPAMAEGKQY
>TRBV7-8|14|TRBJ2-1
ASSLYGVRARDEQF
>TRBV24-1|14|TRBJ1-3
ATSARGKGTGNTIY
>TRBV5-5|13|TRBJ2-4
ASSLGREVGNIQY
>TRBV18|15|TRBJ1-3
ASSPLTGEVPGNTIY
>TRBV2|12|TRBJ1-4
ASSADRENEKLF
>TRBV11-2|13|TRBJ2-2
ASSYTGTSAGELF
>TRBV28|12|TRBJ1-2
ASSTGGGNYGYT
>TRBV21-1|8|TRBJ2-1
APGGNEQF
>TRBV30|11|TRBJ1-2
AWSVSEGYGYT
>TRBV20-1|9|TRBJ2-2
SASRTGELF
>TRBV13|12|TRBJ1-2
ASSQDRVIGGYT
>TRBV27|12|TRBJ2-7
ASTLRAGLYEQY
>TRBV19|11|TRBJ2-7
ATVGTGGIEQY
>TRBV6-5|12|TRBJ1-1
ASSFYRENTEAF
>TRBV2|11|TRBJ2-5
ASSRDNEETQY
>TRBV11-2|13|TRBJ2-3
ASSLVAGSADTQY
>TRBV7-9|13|TRBJ2-3
ASSLMGGRTDTQY
>TRBV7-2|11|TRBJ2-3
ASSGLFTDTQY